One TCR beta chain is described in this entry. Each participant's cohort was designated according to participant-reported clinical history. The CDR3 totals 14 residues. Per the germline V gene, CDR1 is SGDLS and CDR2 is YYNGEE. V was pared by 3 bases and J by 5 bases, with 3 bases of the junction left unmatched. Some clones are missing from TCRdb's copy, which holds only in-frame ones; the method was immunoSEQ multiplex PCR. The data hold 250,000 or so clones, with about 82% observed a single time. This entry comes from a study of blood T cell repertoires in COVID-19. The sample comprised PBMCs or T cells enriched from blood (not recorded which). The sequence was collected from a woman between 45 and 60 years old who had recovered from COVID-19. The rearrangement uses TRBV9 and TRBJ1-5; the match to TRBD1 covers 9 bases. The CDR3 protein is CASSGDRDYQPQHF. CDR3 DNA: TGTGCCAGCAGCGGGGACAGGGACTATCAGCCCCAGCATTTT.